The 17 T cell receptor beta chains reported below all come from one sample, sequenced in a study of cytomegalovirus exposure and HLA in healthy donors. PCR used 60 Vbeta primers and 13 Jbeta primers. Method: immunoSEQ multiplex PCR; TCRdb's copy keeps in-frame clones and lacks some. The sample lists approximately 100,000 clones, under 85% occurring once. The material sequenced was PBMCs. The origin of the receptors is a man aged 50-59 years in good health and CMV-seropositive.

This clone was observed a single time. The chain carries TRBV5-1 and TRBJ2-5, with D possibly being TRBD1 (6 bases). V lost 2 bases to trimming and J lost 3 bases, with 8 bases between them. The CDR3 has 13 amino acids. Germline V gives CDR1 SGHRS, CDR2 YFSETQ. The CDR3 DNA follows: TGCGCCAGCAGCTTCGAGGGGGAAGAGACCCAGTACTTC. The encoded protein is CASSFEGEETQYF.

The chain recombines TRBV5-6 with TRBJ1-6, with D perhaps TRBD1 (5 bases). Germline V lookup: CDR1 SGHDT, CDR2 YYEEEE. Trimming cost V 1 base and J 7 bases, with 12 bases left between them. This CDR3 has 15 amino acids. Here the CDR3 reads CASSLYGEGNSPLHF. In DNA form, the CDR3 reads TGTGCCAGCAGCTTGTACGGGGAGGGGAATTCACCCCTCCACTTT.

This clone was detected once. The gene calls are TRBV10-2 and TRBJ2-3, with TRBD2 identical over 9 bases. With V trimmed by 6 bases and J by 5 bases, 6 bases remained unmatched. This CDR3 comprises 14 residues. Looked up from germline, CDR1 is WSHSY and CDR2 is SAAADI. The CDR3 DNA sequence: TGCGCCAGCAGGGATAGCGGGAGAGGAGATACGCAGTATTTT. Translated, it gives CASRDSGRGDTQYF.

The chain carries TRBV4-2 and TRBJ2-3; 11 positions match TRBD2. In germline, CDR1 is LGHNA, CDR2 YNFKEQ. V shed 0 bases and J 3 bases; nucleotides not matched to a gene: 2. This CDR3 region has 16 residues. CDR3 residues: CASSQDLAGGTDTQYF. Here the CDR3 DNA reads TGTGCCAGCAGCCAAGACCTAGCGGGAGGAACAGATACGCAGTATTTT.

This clone has more than one count but fewer than ten. The J gene is TRBJ2-5, the V gene TRBV10-3, with D possibly TRBD2 on 5 matching bases. The germline V gene encodes CDR1 ENHRY and CDR2 SYGVKD. The CDR3 spans 15 residues. V was clipped by 4 bases and J by 9 bases, with 21 bases between them. The DNA of the CDR3 is TGTGCCATCAGTGGATCACAGCCCTCGGACGGGGCCCAGTACTTC. Protein sequence: CAISGSQPSDGAQYF.

This clone was picked up a small number of times. The CDR3 loop reads CASSVTSGSLDTQYF. The CDR3 DNA sequence: TGTGCCAGCAGCGTGACTAGCGGGAGTCTAGATACGCAGTATTTT. The chain has TRBV6-5 and TRBJ2-3, with TRBD2 matching 12 bases. The CDR3 contains 15 residues. The germline CDR1 and CDR2 sequences are MNHEY and SVGAGI. V lost 6 bases, J lost 5 bases, and 6 bases stayed unmatched.

This sequence joins TRBV21-1 and TRBJ2-3; the D call of TRBD1 is as the table states it, not checked on the DNA. TRBV21-1 is a documented pseudogene. The CDR3 totals 14 residues. The CDR3 DNA follows: TGTGCCAGCAGCAAAGTGCCAGGGGCAGATACGCAGTATTTT. This sequence encodes CASSKVPGADTQYF.

The chain recombines TRBV7-3 with TRBJ2-3; no firm D call. V was trimmed by 1 base and J by 3 bases, leaving 8 bases between them. Germline values: CDR1 SGHTA, CDR2 FQGTGA. This CDR3 spans 14 amino acids. The CDR3, as DNA: TGTGCCAGCAGCTTAAATTCTGCGACAGATACGCAGTATTTT. Protein sequence: CASSLNSATDTQYF.

The rearrangement uses TRBV18 and TRBJ2-1; 10 bases fit TRBD1. The trim removed 6 bases at V and 12 bases at J, leaving 20 bases unmatched. The V gene's germline CDR1 is KGHSH and CDR2 LQKENI. The CDR3 runs 17 residues. The DNA for the CDR3 is TGTGCCAGCTCGAAAGTCTCCGGAGGACAGGGGGGGTTTGGGCAGTTCTTC. Protein sequence: CASSKVSGGQGGFGQFF.

The J gene is TRBJ1-6, the V gene TRBV21-1; TRBD1, the D gene given by the table, was not confirmed from the DNA. TRBV21-1 is shown as a pseudogene. The CDR3 has 15 amino acids. The CDR3: CASDAKTGLDSPLHF. The CDR3, as DNA: TGTGCCAGCGACGCCAAGACAGGCCTTGATTCACCCCTCCACTTT.

The V and J genes are TRBV28 and TRBJ2-1, with 8 bases fitting TRBD2. Trimming cost V 6 bases and J 0 bases; bases outside gene matches: 7. Germline lookup yields CDR1 MDHEN and CDR2 SYDVKM. The CDR3 loop spans 16 amino acids. CDR3 protein: CASSTSGTSSYNEQFF. The CDR3 bases are TGTGCCAGCAGCACTAGCGGAACGAGCTCCTACAATGAGCAGTTCTTC.

The V call is TRBV6-1, the J call TRBJ2-5, with TRBD1 matching over 8 bases. Germline-derived CDR1 and CDR2 are MNHNS and SASEGT. V was clipped by 3 bases and J by 11 bases; unmatched bases: 11. This CDR3 comprises 14 residues. CDR3 nucleotide sequence: TGTGCCAGCAGTGATGGGCAGGGGGCGGGTGAGCAGTACTTC. It specifies CASSDGQGAGEQYF.

This chain links TRBV6-1 with TRBJ1-2; the match to TRBD1 covers 7 bases. After removal of 9 bases from V and 8 bases from J, the junction contained 6 bases not matched to a gene. The CDR3 is 11 residues long. Germline lookup yields CDR1 MNHNS and CDR2 SASEGT. Here the CDR3 reads CASGGGAGYTF. In DNA, the CDR3 is TGTGCCAGTGGAGGGGGCGCGGGCTACACCTTC.

The rearrangement joins TRBV28 to TRBJ2-1; 8 bases fit TRBD1. Germline V gene data show CDR1 as MDHEN and CDR2 as SYDVKM. This CDR3 has 16 amino acids. V lost 7 bases and J lost 0; bases outside the gene matches: 8. The CDR3 sequence: CASITRQGISYNEQFF. The CDR3, as DNA: TGTGCCAGCATTACCAGACAGGGGATCTCCTACAATGAGCAGTTCTTC.

The chain has TRBV19 and TRBJ1-1, with D tentatively TRBD1 (6 bases). Germline V CDR1 and CDR2: LNHDA, SQIVND (reference sequence). The V gene lost 9 bases and the J gene lost 3 bases, with 11 bases spanning the gap. This CDR3 has 12 amino acids. CDR3 DNA sequence: TGTGCCAGCAATGGACAGCACACTGAAGCTTTCTTT. Translating it yields CASNGQHTEAFF.

The table lists this clone with a count of one. The chain carries TRBV6-1 and TRBJ2-1, with TRBD2 as a possible D gene (6 bases). Trimming shortened V by 5 bases and J by 6 bases, and 14 bases separated the two germline ends. Germline-derived CDR1 and CDR2 are MNHNS and SASEGT. The length of the CDR3 is 14 residues. The CDR3 loop reads CASSQEGLRNEQFF. CDR3 nucleotide sequence: TGTGCCAGCAGTCAAGAGGGACTGCGCAATGAGCAGTTCTTC.

The chain joins TRBV7-8 to TRBJ2-5, with D unresolved. The germline V gene encodes CDR1 SGHVS and CDR2 FQNEAQ. V was trimmed by 7 bases and J by 3 bases, leaving 6 bases between them. The CDR3 length is 11 residues. The chain's CDR3 is CASNSEETQYF. CDR3 coding DNA: TGTGCCAGCAACTCTGAAGAGACCCAGTACTTC.